Listed below are T cell receptor beta chains from one sample, sequenced in a study of blood T cells in healthy people across ages. TCRdb reprocessed the 5' RACE reads via MiXCR and lists one record per CDR3 protein. The table shows about 1 million distinct CDR3 sequences, with 40% to 55% occurring only once. Sequencing was performed on blood. These receptors originate from a woman in her sixties or seventies in good health. The CDR3 runs from the conserved cysteine through the conserved F or W. The D gene is left open where the match is weak. Some rows have no size entry. The others give once, few or many, or a class for an expanded clone.

TRBD1 TRBJ1-2 TRBV20-1 . CSARGDREYGYTF TGCAGTGCTAGAGGGGACAGGGAATATGGCTACACCTTC
TRBD1 TRBJ1-2 TRBV27 . CASSTWTGGSYGYTF TGTGCCAGCAGTACATGGACAGGGGGATCCTATGGCTACACCTTC
. TRBJ2-4 TRBV20-1 . CSARNVRDENIQYF TGCAGTGCTAGAAATGTCAGGGATGAGAACATTCAGTACTTC
. TRBJ2-1 TRBV28 . CASSLFTREHYNEQFF TGTGCCAGCAGTTTATTTACCCGCGAACACTACAATGAGCAGTTCTTC
. TRBJ2-3 TRBV20-1 few CSAEGGLMSTDTQYF TGCAGTGCTGAAGGAGGGTTGATGAGCACAGATACGCAGTATTTT
TRBD2 TRBJ2-7 TRBV27 . CAGSLTSSLSEQYF TGCGCCGGCAGTTTGACTAGCTCACTGTCCGAGCAGTACTTC
TRBD2 TRBJ2-5 TRBV20-1 few CSARDITTSGSSRETQYF TGCAGTGCTAGAGACATAACGACTAGCGGGAGTTCGCGGGAGACCCAGTACTTC
. TRBJ1-5 TRBV6-2/TRBV6-3 . CASSSPRGLNSNQPQHF TGTGCCAGCAGCTCACCGCGGGGTTTGAATAGCAATCAGCCCCAGCATTTT
TRBD2 TRBJ2-7 TRBV27 . CASSWTSAIDYEQYF TGTGCCAGCAGTTGGACTAGCGCTATTGACTACGAGCAGTACTTC
TRBD1 TRBJ2-1 TRBV7-9 few CASSFPDRGHDEQFF TGTGCCAGCAGCTTCCCGGACAGGGGGCATGATGAGCAGTTCTTC
. TRBJ2-7 TRBV6-2/TRBV6-3 . CASSYSKGFEQYF TGTGCCAGCAGTTACAGTAAGGGGTTCGAGCAGTACTTC
. TRBJ2-3 TRBV20-1 . CSAIVGSAHTDTQYF TGCAGTGCTATAGTGGGGTCGGCACACACAGATACGCAGTATTTT
TRBD1 TRBJ2-3 TRBV20-1 . CSASGTGGTDTQYF TGCAGTGCTAGCGGGACAGGGGGCACAGATACGCAGTATTTT
. TRBJ1-2 TRBV20-1 many CSAVDSLYGYTF TGCAGTGCTGTGGACAGTCTCTATGGCTACACCTTC
TRBD2 TRBJ2-7 TRBV29-1 many CSASTGLAGEQYF TGCAGCGCCTCCACCGGACTAGCGGGCGAGCAGTACTTC
. TRBJ2-7 TRBV30 . CAGRQEAYEQYF TGTGCCGGAAGACAGGAGGCCTACGAGCAGTACTTC
TRBD2 TRBJ2-3 TRBV7-9 . CASSFTSGRRTDTQYF TGTGCCAGCAGCTTCACTAGCGGGAGGAGGACAGATACGCAGTATTTT
. TRBJ1-2 TRBV15 . CATSIQGTYGYTF TGTGCCACCAGCATACAGGGTACATATGGCTACACCTTC
TRBD2 TRBJ2-1 TRBV7-2 few CASSRSLAGGYNEQFF TGTGCCAGCAGCCGATCACTAGCGGGAGGTTACAATGAGCAGTTCTTC
. TRBJ2-5 TRBV2 . CASSEVGSEAQTQYF TGTGCCAGCAGTGAAGTTGGGTCGGAGGCTCAGACCCAGTACTTC